This TCR beta chain was documented in a study of human CD8 memory T cell subsets. Points from the study as a whole: By Chao1 estimates, precursor exhausted T cells appeared less diverse than stem-like memory T cells.

On this clonotype itself: Its target is unknown.

Libraries for TCR beta were constructed using UMI-labeled 5' RACE. TCRdb re-called the 5' RACE reads; one entry per CDR3 protein, DNA not given. Its listing shows 7,000 or so distinct CDR3 sequences. The CDR3 length is 14 residues. Negative magnetic separation enriched total CD8+ T cells. Each subset gave duplicate vials of around 140,000 sorted CD8+ T cells for RNA. Sequenced material: CD8+ stem-like memory T cells (TSCM and TCM) sorted from PBMCs. Documented subset: stem-like memory CD8 T cells (TSTEM), CCR7+ PD-1- TIGIT-. This chain uses TRBV12-3 or TRBV12-4 with TRBJ1-1. This clonotype was obtained from a human donor in good health. The CDR3 sequence: CASSFSTVNTEAFF.